The 27 T cell receptor beta chains reported below all come from one sample, sequenced in a study of blood T cell repertoires in COVID-19. The assay was immunoSEQ multiplex PCR, and TCRdb's table has in-frame clones only and misses some. The repertoire has roughly 100,000 clones, 87% of them found once; the top ten carry more than 5%. What was sequenced was peripheral blood. The receptors were gathered from a woman in her fifties or sixties with COVID-19, enrolled during active disease.

This clone was seen a handful of times. This chain connects TRBV21-1 to TRBJ1-5; the table names TRBD1, a call not compared with the DNA. TRBV21-1 is recorded as a pseudogene. The CDR3 extends over 14 amino acids. Written as DNA, the CDR3 is TGTGCCAGCAGCAAAGGACACCACAATCAGCCCCAGCATTTT. Translating it yields CASSKGHHNQPQHF.

This clone was counted a single time. The rearrangement links TRBV3-1 (or the pseudogene TRBV3-2) to TRBJ2-5; tentatively, D is TRBD1 (6 bases). Looked up from germline, CDR1 is LGHDT and CDR2 is YNNKEL (reference sequence). The length of the CDR3 is 15 residues. V lost 5 bases, J lost 2 bases, and 15 bases lay in between. CDR3 in amino acids: CASSSYRDIQETQYF. The CDR3, as DNA: TGTGCCAGCAGCTCTTACCGGGACATACAAGAGACCCAGTACTTC.

The rearrangement links TRBV9 to TRBJ1-3; D possibly corresponds to TRBD1 (6 bases). The germline gives CDR1 SGDLS, CDR2 YYNGEE. V was shortened by 0 bases and J by 4 bases, with 14 bases between the two germline ends. The CDR3 length is 16 residues. The DNA for the CDR3 is TGTGCCAGCAGCGTAGAAGTGGGGGCGCGGGGAAACACCATATATTTT. The encoded protein is CASSVEVGARGNTIYF.

The chain has TRBV11-3 and TRBJ2-3; 7 nucleotides line up with TRBD1. Germline CDR1 reads SGHNT; CDR2 reads YENEEA. Losses at the gene ends were 4 bases for V and 0 bases for J; bases not matched to a gene: 4. The CDR3 is made up of 15 amino acids. CDR3 bases: TGTGCCAGCAGCTCCCGGGACAGAAGCACAGATACGCAGTATTTT. It is translated as CASSSRDRSTDTQYF.

This rearrangement joins TRBV6-1 to TRBJ1-5, with TRBD1 matching 8 bases. V lost 1 base to trimming and J lost 1 base; unmatched junction nucleotides: 6. Looked up from germline, CDR1 is MNHNS and CDR2 is SASEGT. The CDR3 runs 17 residues. CDR3 sequence reads: CASSEVTGVYSNQPQHF. DNA for the CDR3: TGTGCCAGCAGTGAAGTGACAGGGGTATACAGCAATCAGCCCCAGCATTTT.

This clone was found many times. The chain uses TRBV7-9 and TRBJ2-7; D might be TRBD2 (5 bases). Looked up from germline, CDR1 is SEHNR and CDR2 is FQNEAQ (reference sequence). The CDR3 consists of 12 residues. The V end was cut by 11 bases, the J end by 7 bases, with 18 bases between. Here the CDR3 DNA reads TGTGCCGGAGGTGTAGGGCCTTTAGAGCAGTACTTC. Translation: CAGGVGPLEQYF.

The chain links TRBV5-1 to TRBJ1-5; D uncertain. The CDR3 extends over 15 amino acids. Germline CDR1 reads SGHRS; CDR2 reads YFSETQ. Trimming stripped 0 bases from V and 8 bases from J, with 15 bases between. CDR3: CASSLGLIQEEPQHF. In DNA, the CDR3 is TGCGCCAGCAGCTTGGGACTAATCCAAGAGGAGCCCCAGCATTTT.

The V and J genes are TRBV6-2 or TRBV6-3 and TRBJ2-5, with 10 bases identical to TRBD2. V was pared by 2 bases and J by 4 bases, with 4 bases of the junction left unmatched. Germline CDR1 is MNHEY and CDR2 is SVGEGT. The CDR3 loop spans 15 amino acids. The CDR3 DNA is TGTGCCAGCAGTTACGATAGCGGGGGGCGAGAGACCCAGTACTTC. Protein sequence: CASSYDSGGRETQYF.

The J gene is TRBJ2-2, the V gene TRBV19, with 12 nucleotides matching TRBD2. The CDR3 runs to 16 residues. The V gene end was trimmed by 5 bases and the J gene end by 5 bases; junction bases not matched to a gene: 6. CDR1 LNHDA and CDR2 SQIVND come from the germline V gene (reference sequence). This chain's CDR3 is CASSETSGGRTGELFF. DNA of the CDR3: TGTGCCAGTAGTGAAACTAGCGGGGGGCGTACCGGGGAGCTGTTTTTT.

This chain joins TRBV12-3 or TRBV12-4 and TRBJ2-1; 7 bases match TRBD1. Unmatched junction bases numbered 3, after V lost 3 bases and J lost 7 bases. The CDR3 is 13 amino acids. The DNA of the CDR3 is TGTGCCAGCAGTTTCTACAGGGGAAATGAGCAGTTCTTC. The encoded protein is CASSFYRGNEQFF.

This clone has only one observation. The V gene is TRBV5-5, the J gene TRBJ2-3; 10 bases line up with TRBD1. V lost 4 bases and J lost 5; bases outside the gene matches: 10. CDR1 and CDR2 from the germline V gene are SGHKS and YYEKEE (reference sequence). This CDR3 spans 16 amino acids. The CDR3 is CASSKSTGGIRDTQYF. The CDR3 DNA follows: TGTGCCAGCAGCAAATCGACAGGGGGCATTCGAGATACGCAGTATTTT.

The V call is TRBV4-3, the J call TRBJ2-1, with 7 bases aligning to TRBD2. CDR1 is LGHNA, CDR2 YSLEER, per germline. The junction had 18 bases not matched to a gene; V was cut back by 1 base and J by 3 bases. The CDR3 has 20 residues. The CDR3, as DNA: TGCGCCAGCAGCCAAGCTAGGGAGCAACTAGCGCAAACCCTCTACAATGAGCAGTTCTTC. Translating gives CASSQAREQLAQTLYNEQFF.

This clone has just a few counts. The chain combines TRBV27 with TRBJ2-2, with D perhaps matching TRBD1 (5 bases). V gave up 6 bases and J gave up 5 bases, with 19 bases separating them. CDR3 length equals 16 residues. Germline assignment: CDR1 MNHEY and CDR2 SMNVEV (reference sequence). The CDR3 protein is CASSKPTAVETGELFF. CDR3 nucleotide sequence: TGTGCCAGCAGCAAACCGACAGCCGTTGAAACCGGGGAGCTGTTTTTT.

The chain carries TRBV6-5 and TRBJ1-1; 7 nucleotides line up with TRBD1. V lost 6 bases and J lost 1; bases outside the gene matches: 2. CDR1 and CDR2 (germline): MNHEY, SVGAGI. The CDR3 totals 13 residues. The CDR3 here is CASRGTANTEAFF. The CDR3, as DNA: TGTGCCAGCAGGGGGACAGCGAACACTGAAGCTTTCTTT.

This clone was seen only once. The CDR3 region has the DNA TGTGCCAGCAGCCGCCGGGACATTGCCTCCTACGAGCAGTACTTC. It translates to CASSRRDIASYEQYF. V is TRBV6-5 and J is TRBJ2-7, with D tentatively TRBD1 (6 bases). The germline V gene has CDR1 MNHEY and CDR2 SVGAGI. CDR3 length equals 15 residues. V was trimmed by 6 bases and J by 0 bases, leaving 15 bases between them.

The rearrangement uses TRBV5-5 and TRBJ2-5; the match to TRBD1 covers 8 bases. V dropped 5 bases and J dropped 4; count of bases not matched to a gene: 7. CDR3 size: 14 residues. Germline values: CDR1 SGHKS, CDR2 YYEKEE (reference sequence). CDR3 nucleotide sequence: TGTGCCAGCAGGGACCAGGGGGCTGGAGAGACCCAGTACTTC. Translation: CASRDQGAGETQYF.

The chain links TRBV9 to TRBJ1-1; 7 bases align to TRBD1. The V and J ends lost 0 bases and 4 bases, in that order; junction bases with no gene match: 12. Germline-derived CDR1 and CDR2 are SGDLS and YYNGEE. This CDR3 is 17 amino acids long. The CDR3 DNA reads TGTGCCAGCAGCGTAGCTGTAGCCCATGCAGGGGGCACTGAAGCTTTCTTT. This translates into CASSVAVAHAGGTEAFF.

The rearrangement uses TRBV2 and TRBJ2-7; 9 nucleotides align to TRBD1. This CDR3 is 14 amino acids long. Trimming at V came to 5 bases and at J to 2 bases, leaving 4 bases not matched to a gene. Looked up from germline, CDR1 is SNHLY and CDR2 is FYNNEI. CDR3 region: CASSFTGGTYEQYF. The DNA for the CDR3 is TGTGCCAGCAGTTTCACAGGGGGCACCTACGAGCAGTACTTC.

This clone has just one count. The gene calls are TRBV9 and TRBJ2-3; D remains ambiguous. The length of the CDR3 is 13 residues. Germline lookup yields CDR1 SGDLS and CDR2 YYNGEE. V was shortened by 3 bases and J by 2 bases, with 7 bases between the two germline ends. The CDR3 spells CASSGDSTDTQYF. The CDR3 nucleotides are TGTGCCAGCAGCGGTGACTCCACAGATACGCAGTATTTT.

The chain employs TRBV5-1 and TRBJ2-4, with D possibly matching TRBD2 (5 bases). There are 15 residues in the CDR3. The germline V and J ends were trimmed by 2 bases and 2 bases, with 11 bases remaining between them. Germline assignment: CDR1 SGHRS and CDR2 YFSETQ. The CDR3 sequence: CASSFGGIPKNIQYF. The CDR3 DNA is TGCGCCAGCAGCTTTGGAGGCATCCCCAAAAACATTCAGTACTTC. The full variable domain, in which reference TRBV5-1 and TRBJ2-4 provide the parts outside the CDR3, is KAGVTQTPRYLIKTRGQQVTLSCSPISGHRSVSWYQQTPGQGLQFLFEYFSETQRNKGNFPGRFSGRQFSNSRSEMNVSTLELGDSALYLCASSFGGIPKNIQYFGAGTRLSVL.

The CDR3 is CASSDTRESPLHF. CDR3 DNA: TGTGCCAGCAGTGACACCCGGGAATCACCCCTCCACTTT. The chain employs TRBV6-4 and TRBJ1-6; D call uncertain. Germline V gene data show CDR1 as MRHNA and CDR2 as SNTAGT. CDR3 length equals 13 residues. The V and J ends lost 2 bases and 10 bases respectively, with 9 bases between them.

The chain links TRBV20-1 to TRBJ2-1, with D maybe TRBD2 (5 bases). The CDR3 covers 11 residues. V gave up 6 bases and J gave up 7 bases, with 10 bases separating them. Per the germline V gene, CDR1 is DFQATT and CDR2 is SNEGSKA (reference sequence). CDR3 region: CSAPRTNEQFF. The CDR3 DNA follows: TGCAGTGCCCCGAGGACTAATGAGCAGTTCTTC.

The chain has TRBV12-3 or TRBV12-4 and TRBJ1-1; no firm D call. This CDR3 contains 13 residues. V was shortened by 3 bases and J by 3 bases, with 8 bases between the two germline ends. The CDR3 nucleotides read TGTGCCAGCAGTTTCGAGGGATACACTGAAGCTTTCTTT. This codes for CASSFEGYTEAFF.

The V and J genes are TRBV18 and TRBJ1-1; D may be TRBD1 (6 bases). Trimming shortened V by 3 bases and J by 0 bases, and 14 bases separated the two germline ends. This CDR3 is built from 16 residues. Germline V gene sequence: CDR1 KGHSH, CDR2 LQKENI. The CDR3 is CASSPGAGTLNTEAFF. CDR3 sequence (DNA): TGTGCCAGCTCACCCGGCGCCGGGACACTGAACACTGAAGCTTTCTTT.

This clone was detected only once. CDR3 protein: CASSLNVLAGGPNSEQYF. CDR3 bases: TGCGCCAGCAGCCTAAACGTACTAGCGGGGGGGCCCAACTCCGAGCAGTACTTC. J is TRBJ2-7 and V is TRBV5-1, with 13 nucleotides matching TRBD2. Trimming at V came to 4 bases and at J to 6 bases, leaving 16 bases not matched to a gene. Per germline, CDR1 SGHRS and CDR2 YFSETQ. The CDR3 has 18 amino acids.

This rearrangement joins TRBV7-2 to TRBJ2-1, with D possibly being TRBD2 (6 bases). The V gene lost 0 bases and the J gene lost 4 bases, with 10 bases spanning the gap. This CDR3 is built from 15 residues. Germline V gene lookup returns CDR1 SGHTA and CDR2 FQGNSA. CDR3 loop: CASSLASGIYNEQFF. The CDR3 bases are TGTGCCAGCAGCTTAGCTAGCGGCATATACAATGAGCAGTTCTTC. Combining the CDR3 with reference TRBV7-2 and TRBJ2-1 gives the whole variable domain GAGVSQSPSNKVTEKGKDVELRCDPISGHTALYWYRQSLGQGLEFLIYFQGNSAPDKSGLPSDRFSAERTGGSVSTLTIQRTQQEDSAVYLCASSLASGIYNEQFFGPGTRLTVL.

The V gene is TRBV30, the J gene TRBJ2-7, with D possibly TRBD1 on 6 matching bases. The CDR3 extends over 15 amino acids. Trimming cost V 3 bases and J 3 bases, with 18 bases left between them. Germline V CDR1 and CDR2: GTSNPN, SVGIG (reference sequence). The CDR3 DNA is TGTGCCTGGAGGCTCACAGGGCTCAGGTACTACGAGCAGTACTTC. This gives the protein CAWRLTGLRYYEQYF.